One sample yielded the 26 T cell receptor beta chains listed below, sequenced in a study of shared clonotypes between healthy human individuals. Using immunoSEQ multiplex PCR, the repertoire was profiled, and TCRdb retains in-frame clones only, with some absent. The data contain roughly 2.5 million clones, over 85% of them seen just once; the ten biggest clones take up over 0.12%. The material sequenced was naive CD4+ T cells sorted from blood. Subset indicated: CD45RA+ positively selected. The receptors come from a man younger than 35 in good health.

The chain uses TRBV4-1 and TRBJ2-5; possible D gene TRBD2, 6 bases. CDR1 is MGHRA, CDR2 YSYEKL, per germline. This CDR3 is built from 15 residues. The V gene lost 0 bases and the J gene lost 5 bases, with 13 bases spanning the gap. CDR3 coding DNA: TGCGCCAGCAGCCAAGATCCCGGGGGTACTGAGACCCAGTACTTC. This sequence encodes CASSQDPGGTETQYF.

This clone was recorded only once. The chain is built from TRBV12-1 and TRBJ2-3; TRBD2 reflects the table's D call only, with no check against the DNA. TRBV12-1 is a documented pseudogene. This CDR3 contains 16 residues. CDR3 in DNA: TGTGCCAGCAGCACCGAGGGCATTCGGGCCACAGATACGCAGTATTTT. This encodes CASSTEGIRATDTQYF.

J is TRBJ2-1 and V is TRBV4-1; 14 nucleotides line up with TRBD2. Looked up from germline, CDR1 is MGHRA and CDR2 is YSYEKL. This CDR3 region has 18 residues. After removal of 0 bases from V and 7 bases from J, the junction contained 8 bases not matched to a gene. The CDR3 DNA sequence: TGCGCCAGCAGCCAAGAAGGGACTAGCGGGAGATTGGGTAATGAGCAGTTCTTC. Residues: CASSQEGTSGRLGNEQFF.

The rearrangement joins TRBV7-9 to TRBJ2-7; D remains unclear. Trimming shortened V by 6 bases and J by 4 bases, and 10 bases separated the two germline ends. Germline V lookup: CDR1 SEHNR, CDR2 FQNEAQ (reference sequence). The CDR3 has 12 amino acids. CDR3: CASSDNQYEQYF. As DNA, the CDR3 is TGTGCCAGCAGTGACAATCAATACGAGCAGTACTTC. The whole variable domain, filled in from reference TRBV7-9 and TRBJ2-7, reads DTGVSQNPRHKITKRGQNVTFRCDPISEHNRLYWYRQTLGQGPEFLTYFQNEAQLEKSRLLSDRFSAERPKGSFSTLEIQRTEQGDSAMYLCASSDNQYEQYFGPGTRLTVT.

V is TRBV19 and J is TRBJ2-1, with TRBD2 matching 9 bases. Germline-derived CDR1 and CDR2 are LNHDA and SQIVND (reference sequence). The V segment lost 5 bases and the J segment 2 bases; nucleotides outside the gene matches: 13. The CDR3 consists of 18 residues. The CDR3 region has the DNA TGTGCCAGTAGTGTCACCCCCGGGACTAGCAGACCCTACAATGAGCAGTTCTTC. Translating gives CASSVTPGTSRPYNEQFF.

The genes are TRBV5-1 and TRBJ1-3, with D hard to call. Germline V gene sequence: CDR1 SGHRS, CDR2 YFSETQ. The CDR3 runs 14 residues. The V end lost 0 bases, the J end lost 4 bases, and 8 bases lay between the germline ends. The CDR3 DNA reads TGCGCCAGCAGCTTGGCGGCACCAGGAAACACCATATATTTT. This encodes CASSLAAPGNTIYF.

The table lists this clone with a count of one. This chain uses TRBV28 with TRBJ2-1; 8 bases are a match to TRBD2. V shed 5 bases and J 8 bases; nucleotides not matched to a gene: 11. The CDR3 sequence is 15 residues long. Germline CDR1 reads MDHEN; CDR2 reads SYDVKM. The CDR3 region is CASSNTGTRIHEQFF. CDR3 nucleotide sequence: TGTGCCAGCAGTAACACCGGGACTAGGATCCATGAGCAGTTCTTC.

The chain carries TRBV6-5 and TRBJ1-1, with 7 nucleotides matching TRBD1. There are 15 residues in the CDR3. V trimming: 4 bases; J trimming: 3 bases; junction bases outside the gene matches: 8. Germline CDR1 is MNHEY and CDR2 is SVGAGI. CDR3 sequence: CASSSTGTAYTEAFF. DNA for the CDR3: TGTGCCAGCAGTTCTACCGGGACAGCATACACTGAAGCTTTCTTT.

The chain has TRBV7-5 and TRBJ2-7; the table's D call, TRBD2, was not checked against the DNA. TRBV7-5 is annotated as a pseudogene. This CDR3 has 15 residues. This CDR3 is CARSLERHGDYEQYF. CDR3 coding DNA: TGTGCCAGAAGCTTAGAGCGTCACGGGGACTACGAGCAGTACTTC.

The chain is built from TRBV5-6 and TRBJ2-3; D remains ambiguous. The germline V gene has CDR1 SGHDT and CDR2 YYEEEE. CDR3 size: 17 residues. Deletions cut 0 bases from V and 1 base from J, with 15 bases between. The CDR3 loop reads CASSLGWVGSGTDTQYF. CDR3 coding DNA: TGTGCCAGCAGCTTGGGGTGGGTGGGATCTGGCACAGATACGCAGTATTTT.

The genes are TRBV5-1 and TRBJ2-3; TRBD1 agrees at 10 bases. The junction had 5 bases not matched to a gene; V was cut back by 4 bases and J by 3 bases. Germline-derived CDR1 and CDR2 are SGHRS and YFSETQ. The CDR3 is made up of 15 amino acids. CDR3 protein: CASSPLGQGTDTQYF. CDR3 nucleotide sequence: TGCGCCAGCAGCCCCCTGGGACAGGGGACAGATACGCAGTATTTT. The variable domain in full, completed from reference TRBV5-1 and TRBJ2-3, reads KAGVTQTPRYLIKTRGQQVTLSCSPISGHRSVSWYQQTPGQGLQFLFEYFSETQRNKGNFPGRFSGRQFSNSRSEMNVSTLELGDSALYLCASSPLGQGTDTQYFGPGTRLTVL.

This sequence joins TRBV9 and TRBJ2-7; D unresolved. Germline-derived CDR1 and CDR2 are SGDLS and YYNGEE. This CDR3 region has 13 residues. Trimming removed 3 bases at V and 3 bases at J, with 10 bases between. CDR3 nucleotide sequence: TGTGCCAGCAGCGCCTCAAAAAACTACGAGCAGTACTTC. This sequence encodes CASSASKNYEQYF.

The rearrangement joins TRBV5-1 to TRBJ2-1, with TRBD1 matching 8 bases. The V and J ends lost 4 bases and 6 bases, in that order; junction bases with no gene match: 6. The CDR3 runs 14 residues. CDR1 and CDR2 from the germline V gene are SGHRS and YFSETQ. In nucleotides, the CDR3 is TGCGCCAGCAGCCAGGGGGCGGGTCCCAATGAGCAGTTCTTC. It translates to CASSQGAGPNEQFF.

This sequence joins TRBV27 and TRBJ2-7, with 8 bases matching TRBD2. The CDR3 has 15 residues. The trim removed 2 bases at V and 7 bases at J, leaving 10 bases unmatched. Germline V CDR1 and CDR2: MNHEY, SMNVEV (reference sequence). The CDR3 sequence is CASSLRLAGLREQYF. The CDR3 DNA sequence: TGTGCCAGCAGTTTAAGGCTAGCGGGCCTACGAGAGCAGTACTTC.

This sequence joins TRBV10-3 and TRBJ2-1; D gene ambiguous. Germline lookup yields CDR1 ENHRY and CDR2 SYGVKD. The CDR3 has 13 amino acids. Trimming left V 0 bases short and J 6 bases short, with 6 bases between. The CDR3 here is CAISESLGNEQFF. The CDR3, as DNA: TGTGCCATCAGTGAGTCGCTGGGCAATGAGCAGTTCTTC.

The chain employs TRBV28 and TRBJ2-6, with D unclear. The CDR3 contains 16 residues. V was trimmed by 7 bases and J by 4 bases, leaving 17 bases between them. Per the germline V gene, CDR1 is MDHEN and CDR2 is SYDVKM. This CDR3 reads CASTIRGGTGANVLTF. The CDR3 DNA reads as TGTGCCAGCACCATCAGAGGCGGTACAGGGGCCAACGTCCTGACTTTC.

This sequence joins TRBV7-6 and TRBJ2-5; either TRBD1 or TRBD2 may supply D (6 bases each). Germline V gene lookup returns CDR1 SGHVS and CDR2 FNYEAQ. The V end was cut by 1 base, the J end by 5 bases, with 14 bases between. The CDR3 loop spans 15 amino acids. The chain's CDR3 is CASSLGLVGGETQYF. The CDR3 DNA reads TGTGCCAGCAGCTTAGGGCTAGTGGGGGGCGAGACCCAGTACTTC.

In nucleotides, the CDR3 is TGTGCCAGCAGCTTAGGGAGCGGTGGCTACACCTTC. Residues: CASSLGSGGYTF. The rearrangement joins TRBV11-2 to TRBJ1-2; D gene ambiguous. In germline, CDR1 is SGHAT, CDR2 FQNNGV. Trimming shortened V by 1 base and J by 7 bases, and 7 bases separated the two germline ends. The CDR3 sequence is 12 residues long. The full variable domain, rest sourced from reference TRBV11-2 and TRBJ1-2, is EAGVAQSPRYKIIEKRQSVAFWCNPISGHATLYWYQQILGQGPKLLIQFQNNGVVDDSQLPKDRFSAERLKGVDSTLKIQPAKLEDSAVYLCASSLGSGGYTFGSGTRLTVV.

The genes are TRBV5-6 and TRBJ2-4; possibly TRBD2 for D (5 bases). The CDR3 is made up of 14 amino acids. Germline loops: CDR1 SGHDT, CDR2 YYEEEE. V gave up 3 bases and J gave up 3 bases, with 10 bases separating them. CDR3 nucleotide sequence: TGTGCCAGCAGCTGGGCGGGTGACAAAAACATTCAGTACTTC. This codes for CASSWAGDKNIQYF.

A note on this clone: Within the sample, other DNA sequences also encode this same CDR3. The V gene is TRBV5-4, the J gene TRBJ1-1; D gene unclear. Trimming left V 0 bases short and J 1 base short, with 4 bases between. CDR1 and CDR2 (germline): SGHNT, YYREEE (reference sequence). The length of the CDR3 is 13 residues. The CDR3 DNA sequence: TGTGCCAGCAGCTTGGGCAGGAACACTGAAGCTTTCTTT. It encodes CASSLGRNTEAFF.

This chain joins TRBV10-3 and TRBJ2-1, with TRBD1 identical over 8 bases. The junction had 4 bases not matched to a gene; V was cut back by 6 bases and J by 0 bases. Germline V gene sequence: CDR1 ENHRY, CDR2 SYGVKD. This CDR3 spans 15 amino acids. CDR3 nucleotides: TGTGCCATCAGCAATACAGGGGGCTCCTACAATGAGCAGTTCTTC. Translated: CAISNTGGSYNEQFF.

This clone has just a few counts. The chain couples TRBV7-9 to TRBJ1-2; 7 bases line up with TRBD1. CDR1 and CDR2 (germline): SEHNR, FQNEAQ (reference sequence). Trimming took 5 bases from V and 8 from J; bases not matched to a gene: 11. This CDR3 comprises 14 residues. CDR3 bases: TGTGCCAGCAGCCCCATGAAGGGGGCAGGGGGCTACACCTTC. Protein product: CASSPMKGAGGYTF.

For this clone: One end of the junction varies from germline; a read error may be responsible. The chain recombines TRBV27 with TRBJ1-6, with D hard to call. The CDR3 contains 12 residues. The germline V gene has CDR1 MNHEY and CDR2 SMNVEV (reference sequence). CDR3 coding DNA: TGTGCCAGCAGTGTATCTAATTCACCCCTCCACTTT. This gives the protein CASSVSNSPLHF.

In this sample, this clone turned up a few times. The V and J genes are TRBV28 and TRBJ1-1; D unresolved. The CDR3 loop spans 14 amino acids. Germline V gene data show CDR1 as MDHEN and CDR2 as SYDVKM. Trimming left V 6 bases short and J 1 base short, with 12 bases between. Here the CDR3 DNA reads TGTGCCAGCAGGTGGGCCCGGGGGAACACTGAAGCTTTCTTT. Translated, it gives CASRWARGNTEAFF.

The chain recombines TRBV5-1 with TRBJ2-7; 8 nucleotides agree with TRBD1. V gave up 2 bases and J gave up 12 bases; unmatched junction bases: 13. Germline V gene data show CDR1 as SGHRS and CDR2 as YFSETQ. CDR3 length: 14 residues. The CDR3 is CASSLGTGSAEWYF. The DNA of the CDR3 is TGCGCCAGCAGCTTAGGGACAGGCTCGGCCGAGTGGTACTTC.

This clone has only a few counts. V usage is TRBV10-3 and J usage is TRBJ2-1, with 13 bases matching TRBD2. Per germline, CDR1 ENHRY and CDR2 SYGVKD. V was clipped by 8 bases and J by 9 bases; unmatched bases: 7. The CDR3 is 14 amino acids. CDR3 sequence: CAISGTSGTGEQFF. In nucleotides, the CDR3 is TGTGCCATCTCCGGGACTAGCGGGACAGGTGAGCAGTTCTTC.